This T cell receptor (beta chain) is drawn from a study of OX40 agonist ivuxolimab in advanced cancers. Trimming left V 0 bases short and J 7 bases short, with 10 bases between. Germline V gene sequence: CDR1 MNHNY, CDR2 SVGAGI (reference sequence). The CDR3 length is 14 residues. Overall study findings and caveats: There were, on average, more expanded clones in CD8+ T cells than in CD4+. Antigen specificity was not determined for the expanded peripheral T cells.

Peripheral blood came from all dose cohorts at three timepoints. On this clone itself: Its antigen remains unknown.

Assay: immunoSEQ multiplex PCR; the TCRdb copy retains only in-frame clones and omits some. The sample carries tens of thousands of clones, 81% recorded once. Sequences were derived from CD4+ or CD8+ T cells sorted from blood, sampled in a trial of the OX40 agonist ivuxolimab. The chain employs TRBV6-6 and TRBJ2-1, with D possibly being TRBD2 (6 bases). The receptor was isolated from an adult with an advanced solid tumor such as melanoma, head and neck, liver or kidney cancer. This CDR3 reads CASSYSGLGNEQFF. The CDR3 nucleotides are TGTGCCAGCAGTTACTCGGGACTTGGGAATGAGCAGTTCTTC.